The 18 T cell receptor beta chains in this list originate from one sample, sequenced in a study of CD8+ T cells in alopecia areata. Sample treatment: oral pan-JAK inhibitor, 5-10 mg twice daily. RNA extraction was followed by reverse transcription into cDNA, which acted as the sequencing template. Here immunoSEQ multiplex PCR was the method, and the copy in TCRdb shows in-frame clones only, minus some. The sample holds about 200,000 clones, under 40% seen once. Specimen: CD4+ T cells sorted from blood, collected at roughly week 30, from a patient treated with tofacitinib. The receptors shown here come from a human donor with alopecia areata.

V gene TRBV7-9 combines with J gene TRBJ2-6, with 8 bases fitting TRBD1. Germline V gene data show CDR1 as SEHNR and CDR2 as FQNEAQ (reference sequence). Trimming cost V 10 bases and J 0 bases; bases outside gene matches: 14. The CDR3 has 18 amino acids. As DNA, the CDR3 is TGTGCCATCACCTACCGAGGACAGGGACTCTCTGGGGCCAACGTCCTGACTTTC. Translation: CAITYRGQGLSGANVLTF.

J is TRBJ1-1 and V is TRBV7-2; TRBD1 matches 9 bases. There are 14 residues in the CDR3. The V gene end was trimmed by 5 bases and the J gene end by 7 bases; junction bases not matched to a gene: 8. In germline, CDR1 is SGHTA, CDR2 FQGNSA. The CDR3 is CASSRGQGNREAFF. The CDR3 DNA is TGTGCCAGCAGCCGGGGACAGGGAAACCGTGAAGCTTTCTTT.

This sequence joins TRBV5-1 and TRBJ2-7; 9 bases match TRBD2. The CDR3 spans 15 residues. The V segment lost 6 bases and the J segment 5 bases; nucleotides outside the gene matches: 12. Germline values: CDR1 SGHRS, CDR2 YFSETQ. CDR3 sequence: CASTEGGLARHEQYF. In DNA, the CDR3 is TGCGCCAGCACCGAGGGGGGACTAGCTCGACACGAGCAGTACTTC.

This clone was detected a few times. This chain connects TRBV7-2 to TRBJ2-2, with D possibly TRBD1 on 5 matching bases. Germline V gives CDR1 SGHTA, CDR2 FQGNSA. This CDR3 region has 15 residues. The ends were cut back, 2 bases at V and 3 bases at J, with 10 bases in the middle. In nucleotides, the CDR3 is TGTGCCAGCAGCTTAAGGACACAATACACCGGGGAGCTGTTTTTT. Encoded protein: CASSLRTQYTGELFF.

This chain connects TRBV6-6 to TRBJ1-1; tentative D call: TRBD1 (5 bases). Looked up from germline, CDR1 is MNHNY and CDR2 is SVGAGI (reference sequence). CDR3 length: 12 amino acids. The V and J ends lost 4 bases and 5 bases respectively, with 8 bases between them. CDR3: CASSFQGTEAFF. The CDR3 DNA reads as TGTGCCAGCAGTTTCCAGGGTACTGAAGCTTTCTTT.

The chain carries TRBV6-1 and TRBJ2-7, with D perhaps TRBD1 (5 bases). V was shortened by 6 bases and J by 0 bases, with 12 bases between the two germline ends. CDR3 length: 14 amino acids. CDR1 is MNHNS, CDR2 SASEGT, per germline. CDR3 coding DNA: TGTGCCAGCAGACAGGATTTTAGCTCCTACGAGCAGTACTTC. It encodes CASRQDFSSYEQYF.

The V gene is TRBV9, the J gene TRBJ1-2; weak D call: TRBD1 (6 bases). The CDR3 is 20 amino acids. Germline V CDR1 and CDR2: SGDLS, YYNGEE. The ends were cut back, 0 bases at V and 2 bases at J, with 26 bases in the middle. CDR3 residues: CASSVVPVGRYGGGNYGYTF. Here the CDR3 DNA reads TGTGCCAGCAGCGTAGTCCCCGTGGGGAGATACGGGGGCGGCAACTATGGCTACACCTTC.

This chain connects TRBV9 to TRBJ2-5, with a possible D match to TRBD1 (7 bases). CDR1 and CDR2 from the germline V gene are SGDLS and YYNGEE. The CDR3 has 17 residues. Trimming removed 4 bases at V and 2 bases at J, with 21 bases between. In DNA form, the CDR3 reads TGTGCCAGCAGCCCACGGCCGGTGCAGGGGGGACAAGAGACCCAGTACTTC. Translating it yields CASSPRPVQGGQETQYF.

V and J are TRBV30 and TRBJ1-5; D possibly corresponds to TRBD1 (5 bases). Looked up from germline, CDR1 is GTSNPN and CDR2 is SVGIG (reference sequence). The CDR3 contains 17 residues. V was pared by 0 bases and J by 2 bases, with 17 bases between. In DNA form, the CDR3 reads TGTGCCTGGAGTGTACCGTCACGAGGGGATGGCAATCAGCCCCAGCATTTT. It is translated as CAWSVPSRGDGNQPQHF.

This clone was observed a handful of times. V usage is TRBV30 and J usage is TRBJ1-1; TRBD1 aligns across 7 bases. V lost 3 bases to trimming and J lost 4 bases; unmatched junction nucleotides: 5. The germline gives CDR1 GTSNPN, CDR2 SVGIG (reference sequence). The CDR3 sequence is 13 residues long. CDR3 sequence: CAWRRSGGTEAFF. The CDR3 nucleotides read TGTGCCTGGAGACGTTCAGGGGGCACTGAAGCTTTCTTT.

The chain joins TRBV6-5 to TRBJ2-2; TRBD2 is a possible D gene (5 bases). CDR3 length equals 16 residues. Germline CDR1 reads MNHEY; CDR2 reads SVGAGI. V lost 8 bases, J lost 2 bases, and 18 bases lay in between. The CDR3 DNA reads as TGTGCCAGCTGTTTTAGCGCCACGTTCAACACCGGGGAGCTGTTTTTT. It translates to CASCFSATFNTGELFF.

This clone was picked up a small number of times. The rearrangement uses TRBV2 and TRBJ1-2; D is uncertain. The CDR3 extends over 11 amino acids. Germline values: CDR1 SNHLY, CDR2 FYNNEI. V shed 8 bases and J shed 3 bases, with 7 bases lying between them. The CDR3 bases are TGTGCCAGCTTCATCGACTATGGCTACACCTTC. This translates into CASFIDYGYTF.

The chain recombines TRBV7-9 with TRBJ1-4; D not certain. The CDR3 runs 13 residues. Deletions cut 3 bases from V and 3 bases from J, with 5 bases between. Per germline, CDR1 SEHNR and CDR2 FQNEAQ (reference sequence). The DNA of the CDR3 is TGTGCCAGCAGCTTTACCCCTAATGAAAAACTGTTTTTT. This encodes CASSFTPNEKLFF.

This clone was counted between two and nine times. The V and J genes are TRBV6-5 and TRBJ1-1; tentative D call: TRBD1 (6 bases). CDR1 is MNHEY and CDR2 is SVGAGI in the germline V gene. The CDR3 length is 14 residues. Trimming cost V 6 bases and J 5 bases, with 16 bases left between them. The CDR3 DNA follows: TGTGCCAGCAGCCGTGTGAGGGGGGGTACTGAAGCTTTCTTT. Protein: CASSRVRGGTEAFF.

This clone was found a few times. The rearrangement links TRBV19 to TRBJ2-5, with TRBD2 identical over 15 bases. The CDR3 is 17 residues long. In germline, CDR1 is LNHDA, CDR2 SQIVND (reference sequence). J was trimmed by 5 bases and V by 5 bases; bases with no gene match: 9. CDR3 nucleotides: TGTGCCAGTAGTCCCCGGACTAGCGGGAGGGTGGGTGAGACCCAGTACTTC. Translation gives CASSPRTSGRVGETQYF.

This rearrangement joins TRBV2 to TRBJ2-1, with TRBD2 matching 10 bases. From germline, CDR1 is SNHLY and CDR2 FYNNEI. The ends lost 6 bases at V and 10 bases at J; junction bases unmatched: 6. CDR3 length: 13 amino acids. Written as DNA, the CDR3 is TGTGCCAGCAGGAGCGGGGGGGCTGGAGAGCAGTTCTTC. It translates to CASRSGGAGEQFF.

The rearrangement uses TRBV7-9 and TRBJ1-2; no clear D. This CDR3 is built from 12 residues. The germline V and J ends were trimmed by 2 bases and 5 bases, with 6 bases remaining between them. Germline assignment: CDR1 SEHNR and CDR2 FQNEAQ (reference sequence). CDR3 amino acids: CASSLMDYGYTF. DNA of the CDR3: TGTGCCAGCAGCTTAATGGATTATGGCTACACCTTC.

This clone was found a few times. The rearrangement uses TRBV28 and TRBJ2-1; D is undetermined. The length of the CDR3 is 14 residues. The V gene's germline CDR1 is MDHEN and CDR2 SYDVKM. Trimming cost V 8 bases and J 0 bases, with 11 bases left between them. DNA of the CDR3: TGTGCCAGCGAGAGGACCCCCTCCTACAATGAGCAGTTCTTC. It codes for CASERTPSYNEQFF.